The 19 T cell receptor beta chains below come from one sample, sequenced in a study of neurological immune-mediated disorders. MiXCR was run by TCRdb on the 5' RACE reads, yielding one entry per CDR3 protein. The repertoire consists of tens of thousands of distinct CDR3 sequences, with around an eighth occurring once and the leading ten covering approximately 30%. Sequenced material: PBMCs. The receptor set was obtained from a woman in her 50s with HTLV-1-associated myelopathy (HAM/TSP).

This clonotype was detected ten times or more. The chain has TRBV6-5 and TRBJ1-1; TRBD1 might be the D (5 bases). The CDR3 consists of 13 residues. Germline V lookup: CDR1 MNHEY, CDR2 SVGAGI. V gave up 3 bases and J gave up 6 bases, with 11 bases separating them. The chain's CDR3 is CASSYGRDAEAFF. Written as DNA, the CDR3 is TGTGCCAGCAGTTATGGGAGGGACGCTGAAGCTTTCTTT.

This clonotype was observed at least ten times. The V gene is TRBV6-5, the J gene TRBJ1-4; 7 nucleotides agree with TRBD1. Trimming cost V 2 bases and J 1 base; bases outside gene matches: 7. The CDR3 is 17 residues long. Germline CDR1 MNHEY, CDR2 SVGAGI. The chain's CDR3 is CASSYTYTGVTNEKLFF. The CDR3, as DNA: TGTGCCAGCAGTTACACTTACACAGGGGTAACTAATGAAAAACTGTTTTTT.

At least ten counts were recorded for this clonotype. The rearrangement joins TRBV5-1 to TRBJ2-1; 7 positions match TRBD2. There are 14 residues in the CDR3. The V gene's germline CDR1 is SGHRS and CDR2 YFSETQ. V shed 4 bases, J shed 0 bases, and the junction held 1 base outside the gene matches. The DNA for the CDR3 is TGCGCCAGCAGCGGCGGGAGCTCCTACAATGAGCAGTTCTTC. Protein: CASSGGSSYNEQFF.

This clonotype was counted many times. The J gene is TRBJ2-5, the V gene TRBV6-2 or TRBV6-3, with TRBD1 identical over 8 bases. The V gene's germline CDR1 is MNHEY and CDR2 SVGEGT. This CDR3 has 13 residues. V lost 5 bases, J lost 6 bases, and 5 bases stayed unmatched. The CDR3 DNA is TGTGCCAGCAGTCGAACAGGGGGAAAGACCCAGTACTTC. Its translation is CASSRTGGKTQYF.

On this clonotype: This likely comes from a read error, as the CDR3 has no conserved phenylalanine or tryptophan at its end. The CDR3 region has the DNA TGCGCAAGCAGTTACCGTAACCAAGAGACCCAGTACTTA. Its protein product is CASSYRNQETQYL. The rearrangement links TRBV5-1 to TRBJ2-5; D gene unclear. The CDR3 loop spans 13 amino acids. The germline V gene encodes CDR1 SGHRS and CDR2 YFSETQ.

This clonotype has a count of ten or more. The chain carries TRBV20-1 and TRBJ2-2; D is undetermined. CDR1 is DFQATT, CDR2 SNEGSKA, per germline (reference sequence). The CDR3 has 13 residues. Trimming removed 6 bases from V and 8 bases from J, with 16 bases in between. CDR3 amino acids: CSAPPVGAGELFF. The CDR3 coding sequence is TGCAGTGCGCCCCCCGTGGGTGCGGGGGAGCTGTTTTTT.

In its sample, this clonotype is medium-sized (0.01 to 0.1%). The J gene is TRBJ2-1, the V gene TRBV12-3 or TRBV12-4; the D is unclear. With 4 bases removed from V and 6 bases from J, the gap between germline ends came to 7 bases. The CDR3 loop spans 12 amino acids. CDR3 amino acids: CASSYIGNEQFF. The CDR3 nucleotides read TGTGCCAGCAGTTATATTGGCAATGAGCAGTTCTTC.

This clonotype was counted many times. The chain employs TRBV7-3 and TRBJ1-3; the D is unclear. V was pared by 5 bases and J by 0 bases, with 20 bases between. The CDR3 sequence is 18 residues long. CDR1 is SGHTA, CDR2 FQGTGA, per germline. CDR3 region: CASSPEPYDGLSGNTIYF. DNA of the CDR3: TGTGCCAGCAGCCCAGAGCCCTACGACGGTCTCTCTGGAAACACCATATATTTT. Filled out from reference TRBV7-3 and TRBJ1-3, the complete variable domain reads GAGVSQTPSNKVTEKGKYVELRCDPISGHTALYWYRQSLGQGPEFLIYFQGTGAADDSGLPNDRFFAVRPEGSVSTLKIQRTERGDSAVYLCASSPEPYDGLSGNTIYFGEGSWLTVV.

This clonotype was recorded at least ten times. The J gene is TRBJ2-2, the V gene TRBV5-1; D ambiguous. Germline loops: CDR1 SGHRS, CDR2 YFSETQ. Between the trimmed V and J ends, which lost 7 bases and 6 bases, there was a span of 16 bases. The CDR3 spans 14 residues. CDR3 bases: TGCGCCAGCGGCGACCCGAGTGTGGCCGGGGAGCTGTTTTTT. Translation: CASGDPSVAGELFF.

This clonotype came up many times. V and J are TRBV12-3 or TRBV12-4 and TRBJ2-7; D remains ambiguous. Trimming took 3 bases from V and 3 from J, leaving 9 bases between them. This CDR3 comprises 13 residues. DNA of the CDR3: TGTGCCAGCAGTTTCGGTCCACGCTACGAGCAGTACTTC. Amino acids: CASSFGPRYEQYF.

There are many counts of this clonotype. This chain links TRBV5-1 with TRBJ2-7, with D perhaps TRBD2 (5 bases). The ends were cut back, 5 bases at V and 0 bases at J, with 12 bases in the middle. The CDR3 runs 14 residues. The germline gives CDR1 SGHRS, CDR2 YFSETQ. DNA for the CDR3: TGCGCCAGCAGGTCGGGGATTGTCTCCTACGAGCAGTACTTC. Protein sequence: CASRSGIVSYEQYF.

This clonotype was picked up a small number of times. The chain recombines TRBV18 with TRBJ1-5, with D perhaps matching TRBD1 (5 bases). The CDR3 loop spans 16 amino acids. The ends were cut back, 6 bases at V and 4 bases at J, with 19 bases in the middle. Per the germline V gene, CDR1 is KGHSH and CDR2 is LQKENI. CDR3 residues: CASSPTGGGRNQPQHF. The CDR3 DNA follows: TGTGCCAGCTCGCCTACAGGTGGGGGTAGGAATCAGCCCCAGCATTTT.

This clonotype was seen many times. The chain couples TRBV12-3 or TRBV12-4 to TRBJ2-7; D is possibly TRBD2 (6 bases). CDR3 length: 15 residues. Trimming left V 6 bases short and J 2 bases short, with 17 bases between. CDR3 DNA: TGTGCCAGCAGCCGGCTGGCAGGCGGGGCCTACGAGCAGTACTTC. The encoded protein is CASSRLAGGAYEQYF.

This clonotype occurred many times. CDR3: CASSLWGHGQPQHF. The CDR3 DNA is TGTGCCAGCAGCTTATGGGGTCATGGTCAGCCCCAGCATTTT. The chain employs TRBV7-2 and TRBJ1-5, with unresolved D. Germline V lookup: CDR1 SGHTA, CDR2 FQGNSA. CDR3 length equals 14 residues. Trimming shortened V by 2 bases and J by 6 bases, and 11 bases separated the two germline ends.

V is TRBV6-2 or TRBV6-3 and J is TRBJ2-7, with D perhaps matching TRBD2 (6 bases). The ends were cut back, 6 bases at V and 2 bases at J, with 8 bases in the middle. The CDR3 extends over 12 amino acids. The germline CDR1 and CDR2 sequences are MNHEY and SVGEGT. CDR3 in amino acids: CASSWGAYEQYF. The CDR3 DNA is TGTGCCAGCAGCTGGGGGGCCTACGAGCAGTACTTC.

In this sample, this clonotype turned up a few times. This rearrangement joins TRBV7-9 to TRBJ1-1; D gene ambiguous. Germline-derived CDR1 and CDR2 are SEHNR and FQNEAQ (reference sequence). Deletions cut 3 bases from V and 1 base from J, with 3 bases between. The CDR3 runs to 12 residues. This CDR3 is CASSLTNTEAFF. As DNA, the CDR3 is TGTGCCAGCAGCTTGACGAACACTGAAGCTTTCTTT.

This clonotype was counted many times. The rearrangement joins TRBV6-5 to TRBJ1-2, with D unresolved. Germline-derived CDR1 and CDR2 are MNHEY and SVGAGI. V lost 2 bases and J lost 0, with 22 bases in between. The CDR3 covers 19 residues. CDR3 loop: CASSYRTPITRPSNYGYTF. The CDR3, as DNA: TGTGCCAGCAGTTACCGTACCCCTATCACGAGGCCGTCTAACTATGGCTACACCTTC.

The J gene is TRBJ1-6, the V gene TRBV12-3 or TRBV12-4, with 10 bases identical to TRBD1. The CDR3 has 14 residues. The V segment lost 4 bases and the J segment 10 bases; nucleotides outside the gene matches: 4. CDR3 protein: CASSSTGQGSPLHF. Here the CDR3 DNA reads TGTGCCAGCAGTTCGACGGGACAGGGGTCACCCCTCCACTTT.

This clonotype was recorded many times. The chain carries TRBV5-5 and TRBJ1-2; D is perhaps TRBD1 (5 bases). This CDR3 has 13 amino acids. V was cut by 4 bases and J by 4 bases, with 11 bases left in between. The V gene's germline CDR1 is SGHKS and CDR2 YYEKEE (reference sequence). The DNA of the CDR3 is TGTGCCAGCAGCCACCCAGGGACCTATGGCTACACCTTC. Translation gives CASSHPGTYGYTF.